What follows are 20 T cell receptor beta chains derived from one specimen sequenced in a study of CD8 T cells in ankylosing spondylitis. TCRdb reanalysed the 5' RACE reads using MiXCR and keeps one entry per CDR3 protein. The table includes about 240,000 distinct CDR3 sequences, about 10% detected once. The specimen sequenced was blood, either unsorted or a sorted T cell fraction (not recorded which). These receptors all come from a male donor with ankylosing spondylitis or in good health (not recorded which).

This clonotype was recorded many times. The V gene is TRBV30, the J gene TRBJ2-2; 8 bases match TRBD2. Trimming at V came to 2 bases and at J to 1 base, leaving 3 bases not matched to a gene. CDR1 GTSNPN and CDR2 SVGIG come from the germline V gene (reference sequence). The CDR3 runs to 15 residues. This CDR3 reads CAWSREGLNTGELFF. The CDR3 DNA is TGTGCCTGGAGTCGGGAGGGTTTGAACACCGGGGAGCTGTTTTTT.

This clonotype was picked up many times. This chain links TRBV7-8 with TRBJ2-1, with 8 bases identical to TRBD2. Per the germline V gene, CDR1 is SGHVS and CDR2 is FQNEAQ. This CDR3 comprises 15 residues. With V trimmed by 4 bases and J by 1 base, 3 bases remained unmatched. The CDR3: CASSSSGPSYNEQFF. In nucleotides, the CDR3 is TGTGCCAGCAGCTCTAGCGGGCCTTCCTACAATGAGCAGTTCTTC.

The table lists this clonotype with many counts. The chain employs TRBV6-2 or TRBV6-3 and TRBJ1-5; D is ambiguous. CDR3 length: 13 amino acids. Germline loops: CDR1 MNHEY, CDR2 SVGEGT. Trimming took 1 base from V and 6 from J, leaving 7 bases between them. The CDR3 DNA sequence: TGTGCCAGCAGTTACTATCGAGGTCAGCCCCAGCATTTT. Translating gives CASSYYRGQPQHF.

This clonotype was recorded many times. The chain combines TRBV10-3 with TRBJ1-2; weak D call: TRBD1 (5 bases). Trimming pared 2 bases from V and 6 bases from J, leaving 19 bases between. Germline CDR1 and CDR2: ENHRY and SYGVKD. The CDR3 runs to 16 residues. This CDR3 reads CAISELRDGSRDGYTF. The CDR3 DNA reads as TGTGCCATCAGTGAGCTCCGGGACGGCTCGCGGGATGGCTACACCTTC.

Remarks on this clonotype: A read error may be the cause here, since a much bigger clone is one base away. The V call is TRBV5-5, the J call TRBJ2-1; 7 bases map to TRBD2. Germline CDR1 and CDR2: SGHKS and YYEKEE (reference sequence). The CDR3 extends over 16 amino acids. The DNA of the CDR3 is TGTGCCAGCTCACTCACCGGCGGGAGTGCATACAATGAGCTGTTCTTC. Its translation is CASSLTGGSAYNELFF. Full variable domain (rest looked up from reference TRBV5-5 and TRBJ2-1): DAGVTQSPTHLIKTRGQQVTLRCSPISGHKSVSWYQQVLGQGPQFIFQYYEKEERGRGNFPDRFSARQFPNYSSELNVNALLLGDSALYLCASSLTGGSAYNELFFGPGTRLTVL.

This clonotype was recorded a few times. J is TRBJ2-3 and V is TRBV5-1; no clear D gene. Germline V lookup: CDR1 SGHRS, CDR2 YFSETQ. The CDR3 has 16 residues. V was shortened by 0 bases and J by 4 bases, with 15 bases between the two germline ends. The CDR3 nucleotides read TGCGCCAGCAGCTTGGCCGGTCCTCCCTCAGCAGATACGCAGTATTTT. Translating gives CASSLAGPPSADTQYF.

The J gene is TRBJ2-7, the V gene TRBV20-1; no clear D gene. V dropped 0 bases and J dropped 0 bases, with 9 bases sitting between them. From germline, CDR1 is DFQATT and CDR2 SNEGSKA (reference sequence). The CDR3 contains 14 residues. As DNA, the CDR3 is TGCAGTGCTAGAGATGAGGCAAGCTCCTACGAGCAGTACTTC. Protein: CSARDEASSYEQYF.

This clonotype was counted many times. The chain carries TRBV5-1 and TRBJ1-2, with 7 bases aligning to TRBD1. This CDR3 is 13 amino acids long. The ends lost 0 bases at V and 11 bases at J; junction bases unmatched: 7. CDR1 SGHRS and CDR2 YFSETQ come from the germline V gene. The CDR3: CASSLGQGGEYTF. The CDR3 region has the DNA TGCGCCAGCAGCTTGGGACAGGGCGGAGAGTACACCTTC.

This clonotype was counted at least ten times. This chain joins TRBV15 and TRBJ2-7; TRBD1 matches 7 bases. CDR3 length: 15 amino acids. The germline V gene encodes CDR1 LNHNV and CDR2 YYDKDF (reference sequence). V was pared by 2 bases and J by 2 bases, with 6 bases of the junction left unmatched. The CDR3 loop is CATSRPSGGPYEQYF. The CDR3 DNA is TGTGCCACCAGCAGACCATCAGGGGGACCCTACGAGCAGTACTTC.

This clonotype was counted many times. The chain recombines TRBV20-1 with TRBJ2-7; no firm D call. Trimming shortened V by 1 base and J by 0 bases, and 10 bases separated the two germline ends. The CDR3 has 14 residues. Germline-derived CDR1 and CDR2 are DFQATT and SNEGSKA (reference sequence). In DNA, the CDR3 is TGCAGTGCTAGAGGTCTCCTGAGCTCCTACGAGCAGTACTTC. The encoded protein is CSARGLLSSYEQYF.

V and J are TRBV3-1 and TRBJ2-7; possibly TRBD1 or TRBD2 for D (6 bases each). Trimming stripped 4 bases from V and 6 bases from J, with 19 bases between. The CDR3 contains 15 residues. Germline assignment: CDR1 LGHDT and CDR2 YNNKEL (reference sequence). The CDR3 DNA sequence: TGTGCCAGCAGCCGATGGAGGGGGGAATGGGGCGAGCAGTACTTC. Its protein is CASSRWRGEWGEQYF.

In its sample, this clonotype was seen a few times. The V gene is TRBV23-1, the J gene TRBJ2-3; D perhaps matches TRBD2 (6 bases). TRBV23-1 is designated an ORF whose function remains uncertain. This CDR3 has 13 amino acids. With 4 bases removed from V and 5 bases from J, the gap between germline ends came to 10 bases. The CDR3 DNA reads TGCGCCAGCAGTCTGTGGGGGGAAGATACGCAGTATTTT. Residues: CASSLWGEDTQYF.

This clonotype appeared many times. The chain has TRBV5-1 and TRBJ1-1; D uncertain. This CDR3 has 15 residues. Trimming stripped 0 bases from V and 2 bases from J, with 11 bases between. Germline V gene data show CDR1 as SGHRS and CDR2 as YFSETQ. CDR3 in amino acids: CASSLGITVNTEAFF. The DNA of the CDR3 is TGCGCCAGCAGCTTGGGGATCACAGTTAACACTGAAGCTTTCTTT.

At least ten counts were recorded for this clonotype. This chain connects TRBV10-3 to TRBJ1-2, with TRBD1 matching 7 bases. CDR1 and CDR2 from the germline V gene are ENHRY and SYGVKD. This CDR3 spans 13 amino acids. The V gene end was trimmed by 6 bases and the J gene end by 7 bases; junction bases not matched to a gene: 8. The CDR3 nucleotides are TGTGCCATCAGCAACAGGGGCCTTAGTGGCTACACCTTC. This translates into CAISNRGLSGYTF.

The V and J genes are TRBV6-5 and TRBJ2-1; D remains unclear. Between the trimmed V and J ends, which lost 10 bases and 5 bases, there was a span of 18 bases. Germline V gene data show CDR1 as MNHEY and CDR2 as SVGAGI. The CDR3 runs to 14 residues. The CDR3, as DNA: TGTGCCACCTCCCGTGGGTCTTGGGACAATGAGCAGTTCTTC. It yields the protein CATSRGSWDNEQFF.

The CDR3 DNA follows: TGTGCCAGCAGCTTTACAGGGTGGGAGACCCAGTACTTC. Encoded protein: CASSFTGWETQYF. The V call is TRBV7-9, the J call TRBJ2-5; TRBD1 might be the D (6 bases). CDR1 SEHNR and CDR2 FQNEAQ come from the germline V gene (reference sequence). Between the trimmed V and J ends, which lost 3 bases and 5 bases, there was a span of 10 bases. CDR3 length: 13 residues.

This clonotype showed up many times. The chain carries TRBV20-1 and TRBJ1-5; D not resolved. Germline loops: CDR1 DFQATT, CDR2 SNEGSKA (reference sequence). The CDR3 length is 15 residues. Deletions cut 3 bases from V and 1 base from J, with 13 bases between. For the CDR3, the DNA is TGCAGTGCTAGTGAGGAGGGTCTAAGCAATCAGCCCCAGCATTTT. This sequence encodes CSASEEGLSNQPQHF.

In this sample, this clonotype turned up a few times. The chain combines TRBV5-1 with TRBJ1-1; maybe TRBD1 (5 bases). Germline V lookup: CDR1 SGHRS, CDR2 YFSETQ. The CDR3 extends over 16 amino acids. Trimming removed 4 bases at V and 3 bases at J, with 19 bases between. The CDR3, as DNA: TGCGCCAGCAGCATATCCGGGGGGGAGATGGACACTGAAGCTTTCTTT. It codes for CASSISGGEMDTEAFF.

This clonotype was seen ten or more times. V gene TRBV5-5 combines with J gene TRBJ1-5; no clear D gene. Germline CDR1 reads SGHKS; CDR2 reads YYEKEE (reference sequence). V lost 4 bases to trimming and J lost 0 bases, with 11 bases between them. The CDR3 length is 15 residues. CDR3 coding DNA: TGTGCCAGCAGCCATTTCGGCGATAGCAATCAGCCCCAGCATTTT. As protein: CASSHFGDSNQPQHF. Combining the CDR3 with reference TRBV5-5 and TRBJ1-5 gives the whole variable domain DAGVTQSPTHLIKTRGQQVTLRCSPISGHKSVSWYQQVLGQGPQFIFQYYEKEERGRGNFPDRFSARQFPNYSSELNVNALLLGDSALYLCASSHFGDSNQPQHFGDGTRLSIL.

Many counts were recorded for this clonotype. This chain links TRBV5-1 with TRBJ1-4, with D possibly being TRBD1 (6 bases). The CDR3 covers 14 residues. V was trimmed by 4 bases and J by 6 bases, leaving 13 bases between them. The V gene's germline CDR1 is SGHRS and CDR2 YFSETQ. CDR3: CASSLTGLDEKLFF. The CDR3 coding sequence is TGCGCCAGCAGCCTGACAGGACTGGATGAAAAACTGTTTTTT.